This TCR beta chain was documented in a study of T cells in women clearing cervical HPV infection (dated by TCRdb to the late 2010s). For the study in its entirety: The cases were 20 to 25 women with histologically confirmed HPV16-related CIN3 or worse, and 2 of those women had invasive cancers. The approximately 23 controls were women who cleared a single incident HPV16 infection within 12 months without developing precancer or cancer. Blood from cases was collected at the visit at which the lesion was first identified, whereas blood from controls was collected once infection was no longer detected. For cases, the median interval between lesion detection and blood sampling was about 150 days, with an interquartile range of about 85 to 220 days. Since HLA typing was available for only a few women, HLA type could not be ruled out as a confounder. The exploratory proof-of-principle case-control study was nested within the Guanacaste HPV Natural History Study in Costa Rica and compared TCR repertoires across cervical HPV16 outcomes. Cases and controls were matched on age within five years and on year of sample collection. Cases had a median age of roughly 30 years compared with 38 to 40 for controls, and baseline characteristics showed no significant differences between the groups. In the parent cohort, around 9,800 women aged 18 or older were enrolled in Guanacaste, Costa Rica, during about 1992 to 1994 and then followed for less than 8 years. Quality controls consisted of five blinded duplicates per group, for a total of about 60 samples made up of some 50 participants and ten or so replicates.

Every participant had a single incident cervical HPV16 infection, and prevalent HPV16 infections were excluded. Cervical HPV DNA was detected with MY09/MY11 PCR, and genotyping was done with dot-blot hybridization. Fifteen mL of heparinized blood was centrifuged, after which the buffy coat was aliquoted, frozen at -30 degrees C, and then stored at -80 degrees C. QIAGEN kits were used to extract genomic DNA from the buffy coat specimens. In regard to this clone: Its antigen has not been determined. From the germline J gene comes the end of the CDR3, since the read stops 3 residues before it.

Deletion took 3 bases off V and 6 bases off J, with a span of 9 bases between the germline ends. Measured from the cysteine to the phenylalanine, the CDR3 is 13 residues long. The DNA has 30 bases, all within the CDR3, and is read from base 1. For CDR1 and CDR2, the germline V gene (reference sequence) lists PRHDT and FYEKMQ. Using the immunoSEQ assay, multiplex PCR amplified TCR beta CDR3 regions from an average of roughly 1,100 ng of genomic DNA per sample. Primer bias was corrected in the assay by using a complete synthetic TCR repertoire to establish an amplification baseline. The amplicons were sequenced using the Illumina platform. The original pipeline was this. Sequences were error-corrected by clustering with frequency ratios and a modified nearest-neighbor algorithm, then analyzed in the immunoSEQ Analyzer with IMGT gene definitions. TCR richness and evenness were averaged over 20 rarefaction repeats at each rarefaction depth, excluding samples with fewer sequences than the depth. Wilcoxon rank sum tests with FDR correction were used to compare relative abundances of V, D and J genes between the groups. In the blinded duplicates, the intraclass correlation was approximately 95% for TCR richness and averaged around 80% across fewer than 80 gene segments. TCRdb provides this immuneACCESS table in a form limited to in-frame rearrangements. Some clones are lacking; in checked studies, under half of them reflect an unresolved V gene, and why the rest are absent is not known. V and J calls and clone size are those listed in that table; D and trimming were worked out from the DNA. The sample table on file contains 15,000 to 20,000 clones. Roughly a tenth of the sample comes from the top ten.

The paper's findings and limits, for the study overall: T-cell numbers per sample were unknown, so richness differences could reflect varying T-cell content rather than repertoire biology. Whether associations preceded infection or resulted from infection could not be shown with the cross-sectional design, and effector/memory subsets and HPV-specific T cells were not isolated. Cases had lower TRBV6-7 relative abundance than controls (around 0.11% versus 0.15%; Bonferroni P = 0.0008). Random forest classifiers combining richness and V gene abundances distinguished cases from controls with an estimated AUC of around 0.79. CIN3+ cases had significantly higher TCR repertoire richness than controls across sequencing depths, but evenness did not differ between the groups.

The sequence came from a woman between 18 and 69 years old with a cervical HPV16 infection that either progressed to CIN3+ or cleared (not recorded which). The chain employs TRBV13 and TRBJ2-1, and the D gene may be TRBD1, 6 bases matching. Sequences were obtained from blood buffy coat. The CDR3 has the sequence CASSFQGLNEQFF. CDR3 DNA (partial): TGTGCCAGCAGCTTCCAGGGGCTCAATGAG.